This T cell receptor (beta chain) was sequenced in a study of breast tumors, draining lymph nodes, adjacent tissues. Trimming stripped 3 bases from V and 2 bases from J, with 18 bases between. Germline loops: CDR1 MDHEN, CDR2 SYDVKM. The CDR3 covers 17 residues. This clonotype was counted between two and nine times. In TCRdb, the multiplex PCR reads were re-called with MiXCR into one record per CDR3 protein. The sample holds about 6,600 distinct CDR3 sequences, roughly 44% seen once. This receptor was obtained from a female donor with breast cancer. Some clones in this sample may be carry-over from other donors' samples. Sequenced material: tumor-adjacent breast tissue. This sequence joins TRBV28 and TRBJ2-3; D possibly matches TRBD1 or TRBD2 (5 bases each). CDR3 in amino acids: CASSFFTGTATTDTQYF. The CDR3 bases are TGTGCCAGCAGTTTCTTCACCGGGACGGCAACCACAGATACGCAGTATTTT.